Listed below are T cell receptor beta chains from one sample, sequenced in a study of vaccination and CD4 T cells after COVID-19. No antigen has been assigned to these receptors. TCRdb recomputed calls from the PCR reads with MiXCR, one row per CDR3 protein. This table holds roughly 7,000 distinct CDR3 sequences, 50% to 60% found once. Sequenced sample: CD4+ T cells from blood, cultured in vitro. Receptor source: a human donor in good health. Each CDR3 is given with its conserved first and last residue. A D gene is named only where the DNA matches it firmly. Clone size is given for some rows only: seen once, a few or many times, or a class if the clone is expanded.

D gene	V gene	clone size	J gene	CDR3 protein	CDR3 DNA
NA	TRBV20-1	few	TRBJ2-1	CSAQRPSSYNEQFF	TGCAGTGCCCAACGCCCGAGCTCCTACAATGAGCAGTTCTTC
NA	TRBV11-2	NA	TRBJ1-1	CASSRGGVTEAFF	TGTGCCAGCAGCCGCGGGGGAGTCACTGAAGCTTTCTTT
NA	TRBV4-1	NA	TRBJ2-3	CASSHPNRPDTQYF	TGCGCCAGCAGCCACCCGAATAGACCAGATACGCAGTATTTT
TRBD2	TRBV5-1	NA	TRBJ2-7	CASSLVAGASHEQYF	TGCGCCAGCAGCTTGGTGGCGGGAGCATCCCACGAGCAGTACTTC
TRBD1	TRBV30	NA	TRBJ2-6	CAWSKPGQGAGGANVLTF	TGTGCCTGGAGTAAACCGGGACAGGGGGCAGGTGGGGCCAACGTCCTGACTTTC
NA	TRBV7-8	few	TRBJ2-5	CASSYRTGRTQYF	TGTGCCAGCAGCTACAGGACGGGGCGGACCCAGTACTTC
TRBD2	TRBV10-2	NA	TRBJ2-7	CASSEVGTGGPHEQYF	TGCGCCAGCAGTGAAGTCGGAACGGGGGGGCCCCACGAGCAGTACTTC
NA	TRBV27	large	TRBJ1-5	CASSPKIGGNQPQHF	TGTGCCAGCAGCCCAAAGATTGGGGGCAATCAGCCCCAGCATTTT
NA	TRBV28	NA	TRBJ2-7	CASRPRDRSYEQYF	TGTGCCAGCAGGCCAAGAGACAGGTCCTACGAGCAGTACTTC
TRBD2	TRBV15	NA	TRBJ2-7	CATKRELAGGGEQYF	TGTGCCACCAAAAGGGAACTAGCGGGAGGTGGCGAGCAGTACTTC
NA	TRBV7-9	few	TRBJ2-5	CASTTSETQYF	TGTGCCAGCACGACCTCGGAGACCCAGTACTTC
NA	TRBV20-1	few	TRBJ1-5	CSASLGGNQPQHF	TGCAGTGCTAGTCTGGGTGGCAATCAGCCCCAGCATTTT
NA	TRBV20-1	NA	TRBJ2-1	CSVQQGVAYNEQFF	TGCAGTGTTCAACAGGGAGTAGCCTACAATGAGCAGTTCTTC
NA	TRBV6-2/TRBV6-3	NA	TRBJ2-1	CASSYTLDSYNEQFF	TGTGCCAGCAGTTACACTCTGGACAGCTACAATGAGCAGTTCTTC
NA	TRBV2	NA	TRBJ2-3	CASSAGLHRDTQYF	TGTGCCAGCAGTGCAGGACTGCACAGGGATACGCAGTATTTT
NA	TRBV6-1	once	TRBJ2-2	CASSLKGTLYTGELFF	TGTGCCAGCAGCCTAAAGGGGACACTCTACACCGGGGAGCTGTTTTTT
NA	TRBV6-4	NA	TRBJ1-2	CASSETGNRGYTF	TGTGCCAGCAGTGAAACAGGGAATCGTGGCTACACCTTC